This T cell receptor beta chain comes out of a study of monozygotic twins with cystic fibrosis. Regarding the study as a whole: In 13 of 16 pairs, V gene usage was closest to the co-twin's. The repertoire was suggested to be naive-dominated, clonality median around 0.01.

As to this clone: No antigen is known for it.

With 7 bases removed from V and 0 bases from J, the gap between germline ends came to 9 bases. CDR3 length: 13 residues. Germline loops: CDR1 MNHEY, CDR2 SVGAGI. Clones were read by immunoSEQ multiplex PCR, and TCRdb kept only the in-frame ones, dropping some. This table holds 25,000 to 35,000 clones, approximately 86% found once. This TCR was recovered from a girl aged 2 to 9 with cystic fibrosis. V and J are TRBV6-5 and TRBJ1-1; D is uncertain. Sequencing was carried out using blood. CDR3 nucleotide sequence: TGTGCCAGCACGGGGAGACTGAACACTGAAGCTTTCTTT. This gives the protein CASTGRLNTEAFF.